This T cell receptor (beta chain) was sequenced during a study of beta chain features in type 1 diabetes listed by TCRdb under 2018. Broadly, across the study: Mean age, gender distribution, total cell number and subset yield were not different between patients and healthy donors. A total of 90 million to 120 million sorted cells were examined across all samples, and a strong correlation was observed between cell number per subset and RNA yield. In the study, recently diagnosed type 1 diabetes patients and matched healthy donors were compared on the TCRB repertoires of their sorted circulating CD4+ T cell subsets. Regulatory and stem cell-like memory subsets were obtained from only 8 patients and roughly eight healthy donors, while naive and central memory subsets were obtained from all 28 donors.

The entire isolated RNA was reverse transcribed using the High Capacity cDNA Reverse Transcription Kit, and thus expressed TCRB transcripts were sequenced. Deep immunoSEQ sequencing was performed on naive, central memory and regulatory T cell samples, with an average of around 3.4 million total reads per sample. Sorted cells were lysed in RLT buffer and RNA was extracted with DNase-treated RNeasy Micro or Mini kits, depending on cell number. Each cell subset was processed on its own to prevent cross-contamination, while patient and healthy donor samples were processed together. Using the immunoSEQ multiplex PCR, TCRB sequences were amplified from cDNA into 87-bp fragments spanning the CDR3 region. Amplicons were sequenced on the Illumina HiSeq platform. The published analysis was carried out like this. Synthetic template baselines were used to correct PCR bias computationally, reads within Hamming distance 2 were collapsed together, and singletons that could not be merged were discarded. Reads were aligned against IMGT so that V, D and J genes, CDR3 length and insertions or deletions at six rearrangement sites could be assigned. Within each subset, clonotype counts were normalized to the number of sorted cells before true diversity and Gini coefficients were calculated with the tcR R package. The overlap coefficient, calculated on TCRB nucleotide sequences, was used to quantify repertoire sharing. The source is immuneACCESS, and TCRdb retained only in-frame sequences with V and J called. Part of the clones is not carried over; for the studies checked, unresolved V genes explain less than half of this, and the remainder is unexplained. Clone size and the V and J calls come from that table; the DNA yielded D and trimming. The sample records around 70,000 clones, around 49% of which are singletons. The ten most abundant clones make up around 0.72% of the sample.

Beyond this particular receptor, the publication reports: Because the HLA sub-analyses included only small numbers of individuals, any influence of HLA type on TCRB rearrangement was left unresolved. Sequencing cDNA rather than genomic DNA could over-represent highly expressing activated cells, although activation and CD3 levels did not differ between groups. Naive, central memory and regulatory TCRB repertoires appeared to be more similar among patients than among healthy donors. In all four CD4+ subsets, TCRB CDR3 length was moderately but significantly shorter in type 1 diabetes patients. PCR may preferentially amplify shorter templates, but because patient and control samples were amplified and corrected together, any resulting skew would affect both groups equally. Patients with type 1 diabetes made fewer insertions and deleted more nucleotides at VDJ recombination sites, implying thymic rearrangement abnormalities.

The CDR3 goes from the cysteine to the phenylalanine over 15 residues. CDR3 DNA is the only sequence kept; it has 45 bases, read in frame from the first base. V has 5 bases trimmed and J has 5 bases trimmed; junction bases matching no gene number 9. Sequences SEHNR (CDR1) and FQNEAQ (CDR2) are obtained from the germline V gene (reference sequence). From each donor, a single peripheral blood sample of around 0.12 L on average was drawn into heparinised tubes. Naive, central memory, regulatory and stem cell-like memory CD4+ T cells were sorted on a BD FACSAria II using a panel including CD45RO, CCR7, CD25, CD127, CD95 and CD27. All sorted populations exceeded 95% purity. Right away, PBMCs were isolated by Lymphoprep density gradient centrifugation and were stained directly, with no culture step. To minimize batch effects, samples were stained and sorted in pairs, one healthy donor with one patient per experiment.

This clone was found a few times. Its antigen is unknown. Base qualities are missing; no much larger clone stands one base away. The rearrangement joined TRBV7-9 to TRBJ2-1; 7 junctional bases match TRBD1. The receptor's source is a man aged 25 to 40 with type 1 diabetes. Sequenced input: central memory CD4+ T cells from blood. The CDR3 is CASSTGNRGNNEQFF. The DNA is as follows: TGTGCCAGCAGCACCGGGAACAGGGGCAACAATGAGCAGTTCTTC.